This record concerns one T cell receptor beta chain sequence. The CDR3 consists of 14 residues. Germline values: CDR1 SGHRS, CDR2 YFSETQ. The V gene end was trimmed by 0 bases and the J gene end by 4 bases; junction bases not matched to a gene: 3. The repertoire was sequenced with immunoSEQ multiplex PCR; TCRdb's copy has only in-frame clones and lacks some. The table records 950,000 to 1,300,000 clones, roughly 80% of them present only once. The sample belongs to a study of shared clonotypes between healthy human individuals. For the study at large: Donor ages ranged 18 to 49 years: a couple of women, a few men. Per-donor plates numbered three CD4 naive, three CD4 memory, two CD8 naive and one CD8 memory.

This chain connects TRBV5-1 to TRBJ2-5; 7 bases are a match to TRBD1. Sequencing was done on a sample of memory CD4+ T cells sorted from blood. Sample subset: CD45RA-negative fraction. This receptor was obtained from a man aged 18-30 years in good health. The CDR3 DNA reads TGCGCCAGCAGCTTGGCGACAGGGCGAGAGACCCAGTACTTC. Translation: CASSLATGRETQYF.